The sequence of this T cell receptor beta chain was determined in a study of molecular identifiers for immune sequencing clone quantification (dated by TCRdb to 2017 to 2018). Regarding the research as a whole: For a replicate experiment, the RNA from either 20,000 or 100,000 naive CD8 T cells was divided into five aliquots, and four of those aliquots went on to sequencing. The study was a methods study using CD8 T cells to benchmark molecular-identifier clustering-based TCR repertoire sequencing (MIDCIRS) and TCR RNA copy counting. The research as a whole found: Modeling estimated about three recovered TCR RNA copies per cell, compared with approximately 10 by digital PCR, which implies around 33% capture efficiency. The sizes of highly expanded clones could end up underestimated when identical TCR molecules share a barcode. Spiked-in Jurkat TCR RNA equal to a single cell's worth was reported to be detectable even within 1,200,000 naive CD8 T cells. In CMV-specific effector cells, over 97% of molecules were held by clones above 20 RNA copies, whereas under 1% of molecules were held by such clones in naive cells. Without barcode sub-clustering, chimeric consensus sequences inflated TCR diversity; chimeras reached as high as 47%. Spiked-in Jurkat TCR RNA (roughly 10 copies' worth), which is not part of the donor repertoire, was contained in the naive libraries.

This clonotype was observed a few times. Its antigen remains undetermined. Base qualities are not recorded, but no much larger clone differs from it by a single base. Libraries of naive CD8 T cells were generated from roughly 20,000 to 1,000,000 sorted cells, with 10%, 30% or 50% of the purified RNA used. On a BD FACSAria II, naive CD8 T cells were FACS-sorted as CD8+CD4-CCR7+CD45RA+ and collected into RLT Plus buffer. To test detection sensitivity, Jurkat RNA equal to 10 or so TCR copies was added to samples of about 20,000-1,100,000 naive CD8 T cells. CD8 T cells were enriched with RosetteSep CD8+ T Cell Enrichment Cocktail and Ficoll-Paque, followed by ACK red cell lysis. Trimming removed 5 bases from V and 2 bases from J; the gene matches leave 5 bases unexplained. From the cysteine up to the phenylalanine, the CDR3 has a length of 16 residues. Only the CDR3 DNA stays, 48 bases, in frame from base 1. The germline V gene encodes CDR1 LNHDA and CDR2 SQIVND (reference sequence).

Receptor amplification or capture employed PCR. The sequencer listed for this sample is NextSeq 500. Preparation of bulk TCR libraries followed a previously described approach, with the TCR primers listed in Table S5. Purification of total RNA was performed with the Qiagen AllPrep DNA/RNA kit. Before analysis, reads from multiple sequencing runs of the same library were pooled. Regarding the original processing steps: Only reads with exact TCR constant sequence were kept, trimmed to 150 nt, and grouped by their 12-nt molecular barcodes. Reads in each barcode group were sub-clustered using a 15% Levenshtein threshold, and a quality-weighted consensus sequence was built for each RNA molecule. Non-functional sequences were filtered out, along with any lower-count sequence sitting one edit away from another sequence. Based on a fit of two negative binomial distributions, barcode sub-clusters having less than 20% of the maximum read count were discarded. The public reads were quality trimmed at Q25 with fastp and then assembled into clones with MiXCR by TCRdb, keeping productive beta chains. Identical CDR3 proteins give one entry, which carries the most common genes and DNA. The V and J calls here are based on TCRdb, not the publication. This sample lists nearly 650,000 distinct CDR3 sequences; approximately 24% were detected once. Roughly 0.83% of the sample is taken by the ten largest.

The chain couples TRBV19 to TRBJ2-2; 10 of the junction bases match TRBD1. The sequence was obtained from a human donor in good health. Some libraries in this study had Jurkat cell RNA spiked in. Sequencing was done on a sample of naive CD8+ T cells from blood, with Jurkat cell RNA spiked in. The sample's cell subset or site label, in plain terms: FACS-sorted CD8+CD4-CCR7+CD45RA+ naive T cells. The CDR3 loop reads CASSPGQGPNTGELFF. The DNA is TGTGCCAGTAGTCCGGGACAGGGGCCCAACACCGGGGAGCTGTTTTTT.